This entry lists 17 T cell receptor beta chains sequenced from one sample in a study of siplizumab effects on memory and regulatory T cells. Some clones are missing from TCRdb's copy, which holds only in-frame ones; the method was immunoSEQ multiplex PCR. The repertoire holds 85,000 to 130,000 clones, with 85% to 95% as singletons. Sequencing was performed on Tregs sorted from blood. The receptor set was obtained from a human donor in good health.

The J gene is TRBJ1-6, the V gene TRBV11-2; D is ambiguous. The V and J ends lost 2 bases and 7 bases respectively, with 9 bases between them. Germline loops: CDR1 SGHAT, CDR2 FQNNGV. This CDR3 has 14 amino acids. CDR3 sequence: CASSLRVGNSPLHF. DNA of the CDR3: TGTGCCAGCAGCTTAAGGGTCGGGAATTCACCCCTCCACTTT.

CDR3 amino acids: CASSLVGTPETQYF. DNA for the CDR3: TGTGCCAGCAGCTTGGTAGGGACACCAGAGACCCAGTACTTC. The rearrangement links TRBV5-6 to TRBJ2-5; D perhaps matches TRBD1 (6 bases). The CDR3 contains 14 residues. V lost 0 bases and J 4 bases, leaving 10 bases between the germline ends. Germline CDR1 is SGHDT and CDR2 is YYEEEE.

V is TRBV29-1 and J is TRBJ2-6, with 11 nucleotides matching TRBD1. The germline gives CDR1 SQVTM, CDR2 ANQGSEA. This CDR3 comprises 17 residues. The ends lost 0 bases at V and 2 bases at J; junction bases unmatched: 3. CDR3 nucleotides: TGCAGCGTTGAAGAAAGGGACAGGGGGGCTGGGGCCAACGTCCTGACTTTC. Protein product: CSVEERDRGAGANVLTF.

This chain connects TRBV10-3 to TRBJ2-1; no clear D. The CDR3 has 15 residues. Trimming shortened V by 0 bases and J by 2 bases, and 8 bases separated the two germline ends. CDR1 and CDR2 from the germline V gene are ENHRY and SYGVKD. The DNA for the CDR3 is TGTGCCATCAGTGAGTCGGGTGAACCCTACAATGAGCAGTTCTTC. Its protein product is CAISESGEPYNEQFF.

This clone has more than one count but fewer than ten. The chain employs TRBV30 and TRBJ1-1, with D uncertain. This CDR3 has 13 residues. V was cut by 5 bases and J by 0 bases, with 10 bases left in between. From germline, CDR1 is GTSNPN and CDR2 SVGIG (reference sequence). CDR3 residues: CAWFQEMNTEAFF. The CDR3 coding sequence is TGTGCCTGGTTTCAGGAGATGAACACTGAAGCTTTCTTT.

The genes are TRBV4-1 and TRBJ1-2; D gene uncertain. Germline V gives CDR1 MGHRA, CDR2 YSYEKL. The length of the CDR3 is 14 residues. V lost 0 bases and J lost 3, with 8 bases in between. The CDR3 DNA is TGCGCCAGCAGCCAAGAACGCGGGGACTATGGCTACACCTTC. Amino acid sequence: CASSQERGDYGYTF.

The V and J genes are TRBV6-5 and TRBJ1-2, with 8 positions matching TRBD1. The length of the CDR3 is 16 residues. Losses at the gene ends were 4 bases for V and 1 base for J; bases not matched to a gene: 8. Germline assignment: CDR1 MNHEY and CDR2 SVGAGI. The DNA of the CDR3 is TGTGCCAGCAGTTTCCACAGACAGGGGTATAACTATGGCTACACCTTC. As protein: CASSFHRQGYNYGYTF.

The chain couples TRBV30 to TRBJ2-1; 7 bases are a match to TRBD2. Trimming took 5 bases from V and 4 from J; bases not matched to a gene: 8. CDR1 is GTSNPN, CDR2 SVGIG, per germline (reference sequence). CDR3 length: 14 amino acids. Here the CDR3 DNA reads TGTGCCTGGGGTTCGAAGCGGGGTTACAATGAGCAGTTCTTC. Amino acid sequence: CAWGSKRGYNEQFF. Based on the CDR3 plus reference TRBV30 and TRBJ2-1, the full variable domain is SQTIHQWPATLVQPVGSPLSLECTVEGTSNPNLYWYRQAAGRGLQLLFYSVGIGQISSEVPQNLSASRPQDRQFILSSKKLLLSDSGFYLCAWGSKRGYNEQFFGPGTRLTVL.

The chain uses TRBV5-6 and TRBJ2-1, with D hard to call. The germline V gene has CDR1 SGHDT and CDR2 YYEEEE. This CDR3 has 16 residues. Trimming took 0 bases from V and 2 from J, leaving 12 bases between them. CDR3 sequence (DNA): TGTGCCAGCAGCTTGGCCGCTAGGTCAACCTACAATGAGCAGTTCTTC. This gives the protein CASSLAARSTYNEQFF.

This clone was counted once. The chain employs TRBV10-3 and TRBJ1-2; TRBD1 aligns across 11 bases. Germline CDR1 reads ENHRY; CDR2 reads SYGVKD. The V gene end was trimmed by 5 bases and the J gene end by 3 bases; junction bases not matched to a gene: 5. The CDR3 loop spans 15 amino acids. The CDR3 DNA sequence: TGTGCCATCAGTAGGGGACAGGGGGGGTACTATGGCTACACCTTC. It encodes CAISRGQGGYYGYTF.

This sequence joins TRBV9 and TRBJ1-2, with TRBD1 matching 7 bases. The germline V gene has CDR1 SGDLS and CDR2 YYNGEE. The CDR3 covers 18 residues. V lost 3 bases, J lost 5 bases, and 19 bases stayed unmatched. CDR3 DNA: TGTGCCAGCAGCGGTTTCGGGACAGTGGGGTCCGGGAGGTATGGCTACACCTTC. Translation: CASSGFGTVGSGRYGYTF.

This rearrangement joins TRBV5-4 to TRBJ1-1; a possible D gene is TRBD1 (5 bases). Per the germline V gene, CDR1 is SGHNT and CDR2 is YYREEE (reference sequence). The V end lost 3 bases, the J end lost 5 bases, and 11 bases lay between the germline ends. The CDR3 has 13 residues. CDR3 sequence reads: CASSWQGETEAFF. The CDR3, as DNA: TGTGCCAGCAGCTGGCAGGGAGAAACTGAAGCTTTCTTT.

The rearrangement links TRBV4-1 to TRBJ1-2; D is unclear. The ends were cut back, 6 bases at V and 0 bases at J, with 8 bases in the middle. The germline gives CDR1 MGHRA, CDR2 YSYEKL. This CDR3 region has 13 residues. The DNA of the CDR3 is TGCGCCAGCAGTACGATAACTAACTATGGCTACACCTTC. It translates to CASSTITNYGYTF.

The chain couples TRBV5-1 to TRBJ2-1, with D maybe TRBD1 (5 bases). V lost 1 base to trimming and J lost 3 bases, with 11 bases between them. CDR1 and CDR2 from the germline V gene are SGHRS and YFSETQ. This CDR3 contains 15 residues. CDR3 sequence: CASSLSGLRYNEQFF. CDR3 DNA sequence: TGCGCCAGCAGCTTGTCAGGGTTGCGCTACAATGAGCAGTTCTTC.

V is TRBV5-1 and J is TRBJ1-5, with a possible D match to TRBD1 (5 bases). CDR1 and CDR2 from the germline V gene are SGHRS and YFSETQ. The CDR3 has 16 residues. V lost 0 bases and J lost 2, with 12 bases in between. The CDR3 loop is CASSLDPTGGNQPQHF. In DNA, the CDR3 is TGCGCCAGCAGCTTGGACCCGACGGGGGGCAATCAGCCCCAGCATTTT. Full variable domain (outside the CDR3, taken from reference TRBV5-1 and TRBJ1-5): KAGVTQTPRYLIKTRGQQVTLSCSPISGHRSVSWYQQTPGQGLQFLFEYFSETQRNKGNFPGRFSGRQFSNSRSEMNVSTLELGDSALYLCASSLDPTGGNQPQHFGDGTRLSIL.

This chain joins TRBV18 and TRBJ2-1; 12 bases are shared with TRBD1. CDR3 length: 15 residues. Germline CDR1 reads KGHSH; CDR2 reads LQKENI. Germline trimming cut 0 bases from V and 10 bases from J; bases unmatched to any gene: 4. CDR3 nucleotide sequence: TGTGCCAGCTCACCACCGGGACAGGGGGCTTCGGAGCAGTTCTTC. This sequence encodes CASSPPGQGASEQFF.

The chain recombines TRBV19 with TRBJ1-5; unclear D gene. V was trimmed by 7 bases and J by 1 base, leaving 14 bases between them. Germline CDR1 reads LNHDA; CDR2 reads SQIVND (reference sequence). The CDR3 extends over 15 amino acids. In DNA form, the CDR3 reads TGTGCCAGTAAGTTTTGGGAAAAGAGCAATCAGCCCCAGCATTTT. The encoded protein is CASKFWEKSNQPQHF.